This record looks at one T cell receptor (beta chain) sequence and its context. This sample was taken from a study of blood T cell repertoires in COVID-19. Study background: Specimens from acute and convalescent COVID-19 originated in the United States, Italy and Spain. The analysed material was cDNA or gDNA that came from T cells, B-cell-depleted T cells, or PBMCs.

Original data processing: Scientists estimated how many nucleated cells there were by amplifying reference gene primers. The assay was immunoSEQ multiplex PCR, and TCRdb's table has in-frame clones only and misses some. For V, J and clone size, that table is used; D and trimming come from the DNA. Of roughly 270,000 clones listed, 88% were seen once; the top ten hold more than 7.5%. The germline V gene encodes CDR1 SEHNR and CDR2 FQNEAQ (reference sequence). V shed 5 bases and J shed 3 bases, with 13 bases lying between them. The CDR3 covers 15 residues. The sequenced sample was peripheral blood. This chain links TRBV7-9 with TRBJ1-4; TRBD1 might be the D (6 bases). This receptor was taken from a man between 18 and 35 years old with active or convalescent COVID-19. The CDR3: CASSETGRANEKLFF. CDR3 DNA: TGTGCCAGCAGCGAAACAGGGAGGGCTAATGAAAAACTGTTTTTT.